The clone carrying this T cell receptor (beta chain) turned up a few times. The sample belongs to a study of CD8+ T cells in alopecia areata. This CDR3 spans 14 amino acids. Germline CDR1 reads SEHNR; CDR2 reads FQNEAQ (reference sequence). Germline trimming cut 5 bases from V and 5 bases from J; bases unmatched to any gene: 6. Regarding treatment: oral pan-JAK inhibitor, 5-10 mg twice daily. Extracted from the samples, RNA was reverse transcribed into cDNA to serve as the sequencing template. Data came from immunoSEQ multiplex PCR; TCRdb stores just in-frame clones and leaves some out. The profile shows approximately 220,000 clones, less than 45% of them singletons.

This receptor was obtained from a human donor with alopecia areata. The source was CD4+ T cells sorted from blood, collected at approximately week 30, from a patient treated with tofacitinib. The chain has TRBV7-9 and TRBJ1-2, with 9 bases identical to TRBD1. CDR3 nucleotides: TGTGCCAGCAGCCGGGACAGGGTGGAGTATGGCTACACCTTC. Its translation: CASSRDRVEYGYTF.